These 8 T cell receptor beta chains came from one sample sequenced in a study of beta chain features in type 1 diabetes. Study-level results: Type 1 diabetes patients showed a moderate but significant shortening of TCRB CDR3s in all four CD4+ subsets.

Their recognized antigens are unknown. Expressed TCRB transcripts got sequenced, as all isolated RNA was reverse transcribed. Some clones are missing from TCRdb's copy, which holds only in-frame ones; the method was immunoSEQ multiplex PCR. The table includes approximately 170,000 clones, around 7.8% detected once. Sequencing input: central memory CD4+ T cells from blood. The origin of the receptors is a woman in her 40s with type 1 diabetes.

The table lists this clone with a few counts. The CDR3 sequence is CASSLPLGQGAYASYEQYF. CDR3 in DNA: TGTGCCAGCAGCTTACCCCTGGGACAGGGGGCCTATGCATCCTACGAGCAGTACTTC. The chain recombines TRBV7-2 with TRBJ2-7; 12 bases are shared with TRBD1. CDR3 size: 19 residues. The junction had 12 bases not matched to a gene; V was cut back by 2 bases and J by 1 base. Germline CDR1 is SGHTA and CDR2 is FQGNSA.

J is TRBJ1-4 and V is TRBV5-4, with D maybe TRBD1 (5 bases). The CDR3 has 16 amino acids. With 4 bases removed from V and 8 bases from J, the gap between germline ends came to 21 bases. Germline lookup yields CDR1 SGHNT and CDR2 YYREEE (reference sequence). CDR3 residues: CASSQVGRGDEEKLFF. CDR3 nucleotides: TGTGCCAGCAGCCAAGTTGGGCGGGGGGATGAAGAAAAACTGTTTTTT.

As DNA, the CDR3 is TGCGCCAGCAGCCAGCCCGACAGGGATCAGCCCCAGCATTTT. This encodes CASSQPDRDQPQHF. The chain is built from TRBV4-1 and TRBJ1-5; TRBD1 matches at 7 bases. The CDR3 sequence is 14 residues long. Per germline, CDR1 MGHRA and CDR2 YSYEKL. Trimming cost V 3 bases and J 5 bases; bases outside gene matches: 4.

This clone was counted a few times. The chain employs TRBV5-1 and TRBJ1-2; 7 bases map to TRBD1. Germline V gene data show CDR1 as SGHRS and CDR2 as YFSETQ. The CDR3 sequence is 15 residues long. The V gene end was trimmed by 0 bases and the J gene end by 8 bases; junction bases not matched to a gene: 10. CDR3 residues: CASSLDLGQGVGYTF. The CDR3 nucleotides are TGCGCCAGCAGCTTGGACCTTGGGCAGGGGGTCGGCTACACCTTC.

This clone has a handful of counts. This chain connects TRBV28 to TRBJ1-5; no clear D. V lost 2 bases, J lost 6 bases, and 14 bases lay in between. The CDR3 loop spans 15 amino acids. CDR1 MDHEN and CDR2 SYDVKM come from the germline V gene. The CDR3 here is CASSLNFPGFQPQHF. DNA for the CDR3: TGTGCCAGCAGTTTAAACTTCCCGGGGTTTCAGCCCCAGCATTTT.

The CDR3 coding sequence is TGTGCCAGCAGCCAGGGGTATGGCTACACCTTC. Protein sequence: CASSQGYGYTF. The chain couples TRBV6-5 to TRBJ1-2; TRBD1 is a possible D gene (6 bases). From germline, CDR1 is MNHEY and CDR2 SVGAGI. The CDR3 has 11 amino acids. V was cut by 6 bases and J by 5 bases, with 7 bases left in between.

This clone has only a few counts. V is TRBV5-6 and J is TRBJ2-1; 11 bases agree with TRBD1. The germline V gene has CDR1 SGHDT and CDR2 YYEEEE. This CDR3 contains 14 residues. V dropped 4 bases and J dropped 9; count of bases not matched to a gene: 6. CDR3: CASSRGQGGVEQFF. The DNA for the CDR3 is TGTGCCAGCAGCCGGGGACAGGGGGGGGTTGAGCAGTTCTTC. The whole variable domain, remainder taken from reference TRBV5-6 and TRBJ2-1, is DAGVTQSPTHLIKTRGQQVTLRCSPKSGHDTVSWYQQALGQGPQFIFQYYEEEERQRGNFPDRFSGHQFPNYSSELNVNALLLGDSALYLCASSRGQGGVEQFFGPGTRLTVL.

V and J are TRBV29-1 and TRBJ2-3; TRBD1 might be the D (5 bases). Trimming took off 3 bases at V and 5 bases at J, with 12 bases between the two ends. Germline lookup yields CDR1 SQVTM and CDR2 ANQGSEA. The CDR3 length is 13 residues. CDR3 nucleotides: TGCAGCGTTGATCGGCGTCAGGGAGATACGCAGTATTTT. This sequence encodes CSVDRRQGDTQYF.